This T cell receptor beta chain appears in the sequencing data of a study of T-cell reconstitution after alpha-beta-depleted transplantation in children. This CDR3 has 15 residues. V dropped 5 bases and J dropped 2 bases, with 13 bases sitting between them. CDR1 is SEHNR and CDR2 is FQNEAQ in the germline V gene (reference sequence). A TCRbeta library incorporating unique molecular identifiers was prepared. MiXCR, run by TCRdb on the PCR reads, gives a single entry per CDR3 protein. The profile covers roughly 610,000 distinct CDR3 sequences, with 10% to 13% appearing a single time and about 4% taken by the ten largest. This clonotype was picked up a small number of times.

The chain combines TRBV7-9 with TRBJ2-1; the D gene is possibly TRBD2 (5 bases). The sequences come from PBMCs from the stem cell graft donor, collected from the stem cell graft. The TCR was taken from a human donor who donated a stem cell graft to a child with acute myeloid leukemia. The CDR3: CASSPLRETYNEQFF. CDR3 coding DNA: TGTGCCAGCAGCCCCCTCCGGGAAACCTACAATGAGCAGTTCTTC.